This T cell receptor (beta chain) derives from a study of cytomegalovirus exposure and HLA in healthy donors. General study results and limits: When analyzed later, a missense DCLRE1C variant was found to be linked to TCR beta V- and J-gene trimming.

The PCR used 60 Vbeta and 13 Jbeta primers. Produced via immunoSEQ multiplex PCR; TCRdb's table is partial and in-frame only. The sample records 150,000 to 200,000 clones, 77% being singletons. A note on this clone: The antigen remains unidentified.

V lost 3 bases and J 5 bases, leaving 8 bases between the germline ends. The CDR3 has 12 residues. From germline, CDR1 is KGHSH and CDR2 LQKENI. What was sequenced was PBMCs. This rearrangement joins TRBV18 to TRBJ2-7; D is uncertain. This receptor was obtained from a woman in her thirties in good health and CMV-seronegative. The CDR3 coding sequence is TGTGCCAGCTCACCTACTTCCCACGAGCAGTACTTC. The encoded protein is CASSPTSHEQYF.